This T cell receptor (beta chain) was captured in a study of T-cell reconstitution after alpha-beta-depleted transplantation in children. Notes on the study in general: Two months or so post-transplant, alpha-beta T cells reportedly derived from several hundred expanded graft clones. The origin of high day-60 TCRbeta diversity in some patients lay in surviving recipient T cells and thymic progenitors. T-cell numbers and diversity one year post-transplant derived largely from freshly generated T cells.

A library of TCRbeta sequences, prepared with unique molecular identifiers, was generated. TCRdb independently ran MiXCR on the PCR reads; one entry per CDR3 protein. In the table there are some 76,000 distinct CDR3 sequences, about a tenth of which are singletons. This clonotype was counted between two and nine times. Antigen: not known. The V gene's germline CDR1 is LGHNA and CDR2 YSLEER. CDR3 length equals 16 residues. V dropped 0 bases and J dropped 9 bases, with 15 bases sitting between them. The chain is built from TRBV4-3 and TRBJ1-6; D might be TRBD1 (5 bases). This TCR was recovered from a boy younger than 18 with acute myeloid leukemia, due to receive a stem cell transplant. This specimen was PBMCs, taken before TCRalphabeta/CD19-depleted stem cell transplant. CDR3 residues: CASSQDQGGSGSPLHF. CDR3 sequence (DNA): TGCGCCAGCAGCCAAGATCAGGGAGGGTCGGGTTCACCCCTCCACTTT.